This TCR beta chain was captured in a study of blood T cell repertoires in COVID-19. Original data processing: The authors estimated nucleated cell counts from reference gene primer amplification. Some clones are missing from TCRdb's copy, which holds only in-frame ones; the method was immunoSEQ multiplex PCR. Clone size and V and J calls were adopted from that table, with D and trimming inferred from the DNA. The sample shows about 330,000 clones, more than 70% of them seen only once. The V gene's germline CDR1 is LNHDA and CDR2 SQIVND (reference sequence). The V segment lost 5 bases and the J segment 0 bases; nucleotides outside the gene matches: 7. The CDR3 runs 16 residues.

The gene calls are TRBV19 and TRBJ1-1; TRBD1 matches 9 bases. The TCR sequence derives from a woman between 50 and 59 years old with acute or convalescent COVID-19. The sample comprised peripheral blood. CDR3 nucleotide sequence: TGTGCCAGTAGTCCTCCCACAGGGGGCTTGAACACTGAAGCTTTCTTT. This gives the protein CASSPPTGGLNTEAFF.